This is a list of T cell receptor beta chains from one sample in a study of cytomegalovirus exposure and HLA in healthy donors. Assay used: immunoSEQ multiplex PCR; TCRdb lists only in-frame clones, some missing. Here the sample spans 65,000 or so clones, around 90% being singletons. Sequenced material: PBMCs. Receptor source: a woman between 18 and 30 years old in good health and CMV-seronegative. The CDR3 runs from the conserved cysteine through the conserved F or W. The order of the fields is V gene, D gene, J gene, clone size, CDR3 length, CDR3 DNA, CDR3 protein. A D gene is named only where the DNA matches it firmly. The size entry is marked missing in some rows and otherwise reads once, few, many or a size class.

v_gene: TRBV7-9
d_gene: TRBD2
j_gene: TRBJ2-1
abundance: .
len: 16
CDR3nt: TGTGCCAGCAGCCCGCGACTAGCGGGAGCTTACAATGAGCAGTTCTTC
CDR3aa: CASSPRLAGAYNEQFF

v_gene: TRBV11-2
d_gene: TRBD2
j_gene: TRBJ2-7
abundance: .
len: 14
CDR3nt: TGTGCCAGTTTTAGCGGGAGGGCTTCCGGAGAGCAGTACTTC
CDR3aa: CASFSGRASGEQYF

v_gene: TRBV6-6
d_gene: TRBD1
j_gene: TRBJ2-2
abundance: .
len: 16
CDR3nt: TGTGCCAGCAGTTCGCAAGGGACAGGGGCGAACGGGGAGCTGTTTTTT
CDR3aa: CASSSQGTGANGELFF

v_gene: TRBV7-2
d_gene: TRBD2
j_gene: TRBJ2-3
abundance: .
len: 14
CDR3nt: TGTGCCAGCAGCTTCGGGGGGGTCTCAGATACGCAGTATTTT
CDR3aa: CASSFGGVSDTQYF

v_gene: TRBV9
d_gene: TRBD1
j_gene: TRBJ2-1
abundance: once
len: 11
CDR3nt: TGTGCCAGCAGCGGCCGGGACAGCGTGATCTTC
CDR3aa: CASSGRDSVIF

v_gene: TRBV6-1
d_gene: .
j_gene: TRBJ1-5
abundance: .
len: 15
CDR3nt: TGTGCCAGCAGTGAAGGGGACAACCCATATCAGCCCCAGCATTTT
CDR3aa: CASSEGDNPYQPQHF

v_gene: TRBV5-1
d_gene: .
j_gene: TRBJ2-2
abundance: .
len: 14
CDR3nt: TGCGCCAGCGGGGCAGGGCGGAACACCGGGGAGCTGTTTTTT
CDR3aa: CASGAGRNTGELFF

v_gene: TRBV2
d_gene: TRBD1
j_gene: TRBJ1-4
abundance: .
len: 14
CDR3nt: TGTGCCAGCAACCTGGGACAGGCTAATGAAAAACTGTTTTTT
CDR3aa: CASNLGQANEKLFF

v_gene: TRBV4-1
d_gene: TRBD2
j_gene: TRBJ2-7
abundance: .
len: 17
CDR3nt: TGCGCCAGCAGCCGCTCGACTAGCGGGGGGGGAACCTACGAGCAGTACTTC
CDR3aa: CASSRSTSGGGTYEQYF

v_gene: TRBV5-4
d_gene: .
j_gene: TRBJ1-2
abundance: once
len: 13
CDR3nt: TGTGCCAGCAGTCGCCGTGGGGCGCAGGGCTACACCTTC
CDR3aa: CASSRRGAQGYTF

v_gene: TRBV6-1
d_gene: TRBD1
j_gene: TRBJ1-4
abundance: once
len: 13
CDR3nt: TGTGCCAGCAGTCCAGGGACAGGGAAAAAACTGTTTTTT
CDR3aa: CASSPGTGKKLFF

v_gene: TRBV19
d_gene: TRBD1
j_gene: TRBJ1-6
abundance: .
len: 17
CDR3nt: TGTGCCAGTAGCGACCCGGGACAGGGGGTCTATAATTCACCCCTCCACTTT
CDR3aa: CASSDPGQGVYNSPLHF

v_gene: TRBV18
d_gene: TRBD2
j_gene: TRBJ2-3
abundance: .
len: 16
CDR3nt: TGTGCCAGCTCACCACCGTCACTAGCGGGTGGAGATACGCAGTATTTT
CDR3aa: CASSPPSLAGGDTQYF

v_gene: TRBV6-5
d_gene: TRBD1
j_gene: TRBJ1-2
abundance: .
len: 16
CDR3nt: TGTGCCAGCAGTTCCCCAGGGGCAGGGGGTTCCTATGGCTACACCTTC
CDR3aa: CASSSPGAGGSYGYTF

v_gene: TRBV10-3
d_gene: TRBD1
j_gene: TRBJ2-5
abundance: .
len: 18
CDR3nt: TGTGCCATCAGTGACGGTGCGACAGGGTCGCTGGGTGGGGAGACCCAGTACTTC
CDR3aa: CAISDGATGSLGGETQYF

v_gene: TRBV11-3
d_gene: .
j_gene: TRBJ2-7
abundance: .
len: 15
CDR3nt: TGTGCCAGCAGCTATGCCATGGGGCGCCGCTACGAGCAGTACTTC
CDR3aa: CASSYAMGRRYEQYF

v_gene: TRBV6-1
d_gene: .
j_gene: TRBJ1-1
abundance: .
len: 12
CDR3nt: TGTGCCAGCAGTGACAGGGACACTGAAGCTTTCTTT
CDR3aa: CASSDRDTEAFF

v_gene: TRBV18
d_gene: .
j_gene: TRBJ2-6
abundance: .
len: 15
CDR3nt: TGTGCCAGCTCACCCGCGGTATCTGGGGCCAACGTCCTGACTTTC
CDR3aa: CASSPAVSGANVLTF

v_gene: TRBV14
d_gene: .
j_gene: TRBJ1-2
abundance: .
len: 14
CDR3nt: TGTGCCAGCAGCCTAGCCGGGACACTCTATGGCTACACCTTC
CDR3aa: CASSLAGTLYGYTF

v_gene: TRBV28
d_gene: TRBD1
j_gene: TRBJ2-2
abundance: .
len: 15
CDR3nt: TGTGCCAGCAGTCCTGGACAGGGGCGGTCCGGGGAGCTGTTTTTT
CDR3aa: CASSPGQGRSGELFF

v_gene: TRBV6-1
d_gene: .
j_gene: TRBJ1-1
abundance: .
len: 15
CDR3nt: TGTGCCAGCAGTGAACGCGAGGGGGAGGGCACTGAAGCTTTCTTT
CDR3aa: CASSEREGEGTEAFF

v_gene: TRBV7-9
d_gene: .
j_gene: TRBJ2-2
abundance: .
len: 14
CDR3nt: TGTGCCAGCAGCATAGGATTCTATACCGGGGAGCTGTTTTTT
CDR3aa: CASSIGFYTGELFF

v_gene: TRBV6-6
d_gene: .
j_gene: TRBJ2-7
abundance: once
len: 12
CDR3nt: TGTGCCAGCACTCTCCAGGGGTACGAGCAGTACTTC
CDR3aa: CASTLQGYEQYF

v_gene: TRBV23-1
d_gene: .
j_gene: TRBJ2-6
abundance: .
len: 16
CDR3nt: TGCGCCAGCAGTCAAGCCCAGGACTCTGGGGCCAACGTCCTGACTTTC
CDR3aa: CASSQAQDSGANVLTF

v_gene: TRBV6-5
d_gene: .
j_gene: TRBJ2-5
abundance: .
len: 14
CDR3nt: TGTGCCAGCAGTTCCTCGGGCCCCTCAGAGACCCAGTACTTC
CDR3aa: CASSSSGPSETQYF